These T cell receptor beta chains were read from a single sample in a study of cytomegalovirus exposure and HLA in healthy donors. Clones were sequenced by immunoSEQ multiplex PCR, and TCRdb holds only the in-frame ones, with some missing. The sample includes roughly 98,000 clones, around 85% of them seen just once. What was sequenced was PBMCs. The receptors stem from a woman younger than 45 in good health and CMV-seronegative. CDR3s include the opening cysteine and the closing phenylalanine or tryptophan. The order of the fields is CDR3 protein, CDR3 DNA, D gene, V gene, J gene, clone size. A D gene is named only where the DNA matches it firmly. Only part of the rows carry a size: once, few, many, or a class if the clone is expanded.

CASGLAPSGHVEQFF	TGTGCTAGTGGTTTGGCCCCTAGCGGGCACGTGGAGCAGTTCTTC	TRBD2	TRBV12-5	TRBJ2-1	.
CASSTSSLRSGGSPPYEQYF	TGTGCCAGCTCCACATCTTCCTTGCGATCGGGGGGCTCACCTCCCTACGAGCAGTACTTC	.	TRBV28	TRBJ2-7	.
CASSDHTKGDEQFF	TGTGCCAGCAGTGACCACACTAAAGGCGATGAGCAGTTCTTC	.	TRBV2	TRBJ2-1	.
CASSAGPYLQETQYF	TGTGCCAGCAGCGCTGGGCCCTACCTCCAAGAGACCCAGTACTTC	.	TRBV7-7	TRBJ2-5	.
CASSYLGEGTEAFF	TGTGCCAGCAGTTACTTAGGGGAAGGCACTGAAGCTTTCTTT	.	TRBV6-6	TRBJ1-1	.
CAISTGTYGYTF	TGTGCCATCTCTACAGGGACCTATGGCTACACCTTC	.	TRBV10-3	TRBJ1-2	.
CASSLDPVSNEQFF	TGTGCCAGCAGCTTAGATCCGGTAAGCAATGAGCAGTTCTTC	.	TRBV11-3	TRBJ2-1	.
CASGIDRVGGYTF	TGTGCCAGCGGTATCGACAGGGTAGGCGGCTACACCTTC	TRBD1	TRBV7-3	TRBJ1-2	few
CASSLAGFGELFF	TGTGCCAGCAGCTTAGCGGGCTTCGGGGAGCTGTTTTTT	.	TRBV7-2	TRBJ2-2	.
CASSFEGRGGETQYF	TGTGCCAGCAGCTTCGAAGGCAGGGGTGGAGAGACCCAGTACTTC	.	TRBV5-8	TRBJ2-5	.
CASSQGQGAPKRREQYF	TGTGCCAGCAGCCAGGGACAGGGGGCGCCTAAACGCAGGGAGCAGTACTTC	TRBD1	TRBV7-9	TRBJ2-7	once
CASSLYSSNQPQHF	TGTGCCAGCAGCTTGTATTCGAGCAATCAGCCCCAGCATTTT	.	TRBV7-2	TRBJ1-5	.
CASSYSGASGNTIYF	TGTGCCAGCAGTTACTCGGGGGCGTCTGGAAACACCATATATTTT	.	TRBV6-5	TRBJ1-3	.
CASSDPGTGGYEQFF	TGTGCCAGCAGTGACCCCGGGACAGGGGGATATGAGCAGTTCTTC	TRBD1	TRBV25-1	TRBJ2-1	.